This T cell receptor (beta chain) was identified in a study of spatial heterogeneity in lung cancer. Study context: More beta-chain than alpha-chain sequences were consistently detected. Whole-study findings and limits: Ubiquitous expanded tumor TCRs were observed in blood more at resection than follow-up.

The V end was cut by 3 bases, the J end by 0 bases, with 6 bases between. Germline values: CDR1 DFQATT, CDR2 SNEGSKA (reference sequence). The CDR3 runs 14 residues. Time point here: sample taken at primary tumor resection. Whole RNA from tumor, nontumor lung or frozen PBMC was sequenced unsorted. Samples were obtained from around 72 donors, all untreated early-stage non-small cell lung cancer patients. MiXCR was run by TCRdb on the 5' RACE reads, yielding one entry per CDR3 protein. The table shows 20,000 to 25,000 distinct CDR3 sequences, with less than 6% occurring only once. This clonotype was seen ten or more times. Its matching antigen is unknown.

The source is a male donor with early-stage non-small cell lung cancer. The chain combines TRBV20-1 with TRBJ2-6, with D perhaps TRBD1 or TRBD2 (5 bases each). Sequenced here: PBMCs, sampled at surgery. CDR3 sequence reads: CSARRGSGANVLTF. The CDR3 DNA reads TGCAGTGCTAGGAGGGGCTCTGGGGCCAACGTCCTGACTTTC.